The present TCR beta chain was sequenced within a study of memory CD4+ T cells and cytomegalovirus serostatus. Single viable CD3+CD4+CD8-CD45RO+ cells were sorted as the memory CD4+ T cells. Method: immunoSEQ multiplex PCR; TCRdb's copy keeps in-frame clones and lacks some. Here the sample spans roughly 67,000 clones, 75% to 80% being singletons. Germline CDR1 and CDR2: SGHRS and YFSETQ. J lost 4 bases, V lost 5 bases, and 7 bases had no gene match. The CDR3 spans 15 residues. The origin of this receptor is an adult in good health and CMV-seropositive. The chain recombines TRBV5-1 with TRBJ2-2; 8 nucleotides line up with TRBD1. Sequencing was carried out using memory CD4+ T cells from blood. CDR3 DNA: TGCGCCAGCAGAAATACAGGGGGGATCACCGGGGAGCTGTTTTTT. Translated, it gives CASRNTGGITGELFF.